The 9 T cell receptor beta chains below all came from one sample that was sequenced in a study of T cells after somatic rescue of genetic block. The protocol was immunoSEQ multiplex PCR, while the TCRdb copy is restricted to in-frame clones and leaves out a portion. The table shows roughly 92,000 clones, with 85% to 90% occurring only once. Sequenced: peripheral blood mononuclear cells (PBMCs). The receptors come from a woman aged 18-29 years.

V usage is TRBV9 and J usage is TRBJ1-6; D gene unclear. V was trimmed by 4 bases and J by 0 bases, leaving 8 bases between them. The CDR3 extends over 15 amino acids. Germline CDR1 reads SGDLS; CDR2 reads YYNGEE. The CDR3 spells CASSPYSSYNSPLHF. The CDR3 coding sequence is TGTGCCAGCAGCCCCTATAGCTCCTATAATTCACCCCTCCACTTT. The variable domain in full, completed from reference TRBV9 and TRBJ1-6, reads DSGVTQTPKHLITATGQRVTLRCSPRSGDLSVYWYQQSLDQGLQFLIQYYNGEERAKGNILERFSAQQFPDLHSELNLSSLELGDSALYFCASSPYSSYNSPLHFGNGTRLTVT.

The V and J genes are TRBV19 and TRBJ2-5, with 8 nucleotides matching TRBD1. This CDR3 has 16 residues. Germline CDR1 and CDR2: LNHDA and SQIVND (reference sequence). The trim removed 2 bases at V and 5 bases at J, leaving 10 bases unmatched. The chain's CDR3 is CASSINGQGGAETQYF. In DNA, the CDR3 is TGTGCCAGTAGTATAAACGGACAGGGTGGAGCGGAGACCCAGTACTTC.

V usage is TRBV28 and J usage is TRBJ2-7, with D perhaps being TRBD1 or TRBD2 (7 bases each). In germline, CDR1 is MDHEN, CDR2 SYDVKM. Trimming took off 4 bases at V and 4 bases at J, with 17 bases between the two ends. The CDR3 contains 15 residues. CDR3 protein: CASSSTGRGQYEQYF. Here the CDR3 DNA reads TGTGCCAGCAGTTCGACAGGGAGGGGGCAATACGAGCAGTACTTC.

The chain is built from TRBV27 and TRBJ2-7; TRBD1 matches at 8 bases. Germline CDR1 is MNHEY and CDR2 is SMNVEV (reference sequence). The junction had 7 bases not matched to a gene; V was cut back by 6 bases and J by 3 bases. The CDR3 covers 14 residues. CDR3 amino acids: CASRRTGGGYEQYF. CDR3 coding DNA: TGTGCCAGCAGACGTACAGGGGGTGGCTACGAGCAGTACTTC.

The chain carries TRBV7-9 and TRBJ2-7; D is possibly TRBD2 (5 bases). CDR1 is SEHNR, CDR2 FQNEAQ, per germline (reference sequence). V was pared by 3 bases and J by 5 bases, with 17 bases between. The CDR3 covers 15 residues. CDR3 protein: CASSLDGVTRDEQYF. CDR3 sequence (DNA): TGTGCCAGCAGCTTGGACGGGGTCACTAGGGACGAGCAGTACTTC. The variable domain in full, with the rest retrieved from reference TRBV7-9 and TRBJ2-7, is DTGVSQNPRHKITKRGQNVTFRCDPISEHNRLYWYRQTLGQGPEFLTYFQNEAQLEKSRLLSDRFSAERPKGSFSTLEIQRTEQGDSAMYLCASSLDGVTRDEQYFGPGTRLTVT.

As to this clone: This CDR3 is also generated by other DNA sequences in the sample. The CDR3 here is CASSGGADTQYF. Written as DNA, the CDR3 is TGTGCCAGCAGCGGTGGTGCAGATACGCAGTATTTT. The chain is built from TRBV9 and TRBJ2-3; D is uncertain. This CDR3 region has 12 residues. Germline lookup yields CDR1 SGDLS and CDR2 YYNGEE. Between the trimmed V and J ends, which lost 3 bases and 4 bases, there was a span of 6 bases.

The rearrangement links TRBV27 to TRBJ2-7; D ambiguous. V was pared by 5 bases and J by 2 bases, with 13 bases between. The CDR3 contains 14 residues. Germline CDR1 reads MNHEY; CDR2 reads SMNVEV (reference sequence). The CDR3, as DNA: TGTGCCAGCAGTCAGTCGTGGCTCACCTACGAGCAGTACTTC. This encodes CASSQSWLTYEQYF.

This clone was seen once. V is TRBV12-5 and J is TRBJ2-1, with D perhaps assigned TRBD1 or TRBD2 (5 bases each). Looked up from germline, CDR1 is LGHNT and CDR2 is FRNRAP. This CDR3 region has 16 residues. V lost 1 base, J lost 0 bases, and 10 bases lay in between. The CDR3, as DNA: TGTGCTAGTGGTTTGGGGGACCGTAGCTCCTACAATGAGCAGTTCTTC. Translating it yields CASGLGDRSSYNEQFF. The full variable domain, its missing parts supplied by reference TRBV12-5 and TRBJ2-1, is DARVTQTPRHKVTEMGQEVTMRCQPILGHNTVFWYRQTMMQGLELLAYFRNRAPLDDSGMPKDRFSAEMPDATLATLKIQPSEPRDSAVYFCASGLGDRSSYNEQFFGPGTRLTVL.

V usage is TRBV11-3 and J usage is TRBJ2-1; D possibly uses TRBD1 or TRBD2 (5 bases each). CDR3 length equals 15 residues. Germline CDR1 is SGHNT and CDR2 is YENEEA. Trimming took off 2 bases at V and 2 bases at J, with 10 bases between the two ends. CDR3 DNA: TGTGCCAGCAGCTTAAGAGGGACGCCCTACAATGAGCAGTTCTTC. Its translation: CASSLRGTPYNEQFF. Supplemented by reference TRBV11-3 and TRBJ2-1, the full variable domain reads EAGVVQSPRYKIIEKKQPVAFWCNPISGHNTLYWYLQNLGQGPELLIRYENEEAVDDSQLPKDRFSAERLKGVDSTLKIQPAELGDSAVYLCASSLRGTPYNEQFFGPGTRLTVL.